The 15 T cell receptor beta chains presented below share a single source sample, sequenced in a study of technical replicates of blood from a few donors. Profiling relied on immunoSEQ multiplex PCR, and the TCRdb table lists in-frame clones only, not all of them. The sample consists of about 82,000 clones, about 94% of them appearing once. Material for sequencing was T cells isolated from PBMCs. These TCRs come from a human donor in good health.

Written as DNA, the CDR3 is TGTGCCACCAGCAGATCTCAACTAGCGGGAGAGGTGTGGAGGCAGTTCTTC. It yields the protein CATSRSQLAGEVWRQFF. This sequence joins TRBV15 and TRBJ2-1; 11 bases fit TRBD2. The CDR3 length is 17 residues. Germline V gives CDR1 LNHNV, CDR2 YYDKDF (reference sequence). V dropped 2 bases and J dropped 12; count of bases not matched to a gene: 15.

The rearrangement links TRBV7-3 to TRBJ2-6; D might be TRBD2 (6 bases). Trimming left V 5 bases short and J 1 base short, with 21 bases between. The CDR3 runs to 19 residues. Germline loops: CDR1 SGHTA, CDR2 FQGTGA. CDR3 region: CASSPGMWGRRSGANVLTF. CDR3 nucleotides: TGTGCCAGCAGCCCTGGGATGTGGGGGAGGAGGTCTGGGGCCAACGTCCTGACTTTC.

The V call is TRBV2, the J call TRBJ2-1, with 11 positions matching TRBD2. This CDR3 region has 15 residues. Germline CDR1 and CDR2: SNHLY and FYNNEI. V shed 4 bases, J shed 7 bases, and the junction held 6 bases outside the gene matches. The CDR3 DNA sequence: TGTGCCAGCAGTGCGGGACTAGCGGCCCGGAATGAGCAGTTCTTC. As protein: CASSAGLAARNEQFF.

V usage is TRBV29-1 and J usage is TRBJ1-2; D might be TRBD1 (6 bases). Trimming took 7 bases from V and 8 from J, leaving 17 bases between them. Per the germline V gene, CDR1 is SQVTM and CDR2 is ANQGSEA. This CDR3 is built from 12 residues. This CDR3 is CSGGTGSRGYTF. In DNA, the CDR3 is TGCAGCGGGGGAACAGGGTCTCGAGGCTACACCTTC.

The genes are TRBV9 and TRBJ2-1, with D perhaps matching TRBD1 (5 bases). Germline V gives CDR1 SGDLS, CDR2 YYNGEE. The CDR3 is made up of 12 amino acids. Deletions cut 7 bases from V and 8 bases from J, with 13 bases between. CDR3 DNA sequence: TGTGCCAGCGCCCCCAGGGCCCATGAGCAGTTCTTC. Amino acid sequence: CASAPRAHEQFF.

V is TRBV30 and J is TRBJ2-5; 8 bases line up with TRBD1. The CDR3 contains 14 residues. Germline trimming cut 1 base from V and 5 bases from J; bases unmatched to any gene: 6. Germline V gene sequence: CDR1 GTSNPN, CDR2 SVGIG (reference sequence). The CDR3 loop reads CAWSETGAMETQYF. The CDR3 nucleotides read TGTGCCTGGAGTGAGACAGGGGCCATGGAGACCCAGTACTTC.

The rearrangement links TRBV27 to TRBJ2-7; D is perhaps TRBD2 (5 bases). Germline V gene lookup returns CDR1 MNHEY and CDR2 SMNVEV (reference sequence). This CDR3 is built from 14 residues. The V end was cut by 3 bases, the J end by 0 bases, with 9 bases between. CDR3 sequence reads: CASSFLGSSYEQYF. The CDR3 region has the DNA TGTGCCAGCAGTTTCCTGGGGAGCTCCTACGAGCAGTACTTC.

The chain employs TRBV27 and TRBJ2-7; 7 bases fit TRBD1. The junction had 4 bases not matched to a gene; V was cut back by 5 bases and J by 0 bases. Germline CDR1 MNHEY, CDR2 SMNVEV (reference sequence). The CDR3 contains 14 residues. The CDR3 protein is CASSLGGFSYEQYF. The CDR3 coding sequence is TGTGCCAGCAGTCTAGGGGGCTTCTCCTACGAGCAGTACTTC.

The chain recombines TRBV10-3 with TRBJ2-2; possibly TRBD2 for D (6 bases). Looked up from germline, CDR1 is ENHRY and CDR2 is SYGVKD. This CDR3 is 16 amino acids long. Trimming pared 7 bases from V and 5 bases from J, leaving 20 bases between. The CDR3 DNA reads TGTGCCATCACCCAACCGGGACGGGGAGGAACCGGGGAGCTGTTTTTT. Translated: CAITQPGRGGTGELFF.

The sample holds one count of this clone. Here the CDR3 reads CASSLHGDYEQYF. The CDR3 region has the DNA TGTGCCAGCAGCTTACACGGGGATTACGAGCAGTACTTC. The J gene is TRBJ2-7, the V gene TRBV7-3, with a weak D call TRBD2 (5 bases). CDR1 and CDR2 from the germline V gene are SGHTA and FQGTGA. V was shortened by 2 bases and J by 4 bases, with 9 bases between the two germline ends. CDR3 length: 13 residues. The full variable domain, in which reference TRBV7-3 and TRBJ2-7 provide the parts outside the CDR3, is GAGVSQTPSNKVTEKGKYVELRCDPISGHTALYWYRQSLGQGPEFLIYFQGTGAADDSGLPNDRFFAVRPEGSVSTLKIQRTERGDSAVYLCASSLHGDYEQYFGPGTRLTVT.

The sample holds one count of this clone. The rearrangement links TRBV18 to TRBJ1-5, with 9 bases identical to TRBD1. The trim removed 6 bases at V and 5 bases at J, leaving 8 bases unmatched. The CDR3 has 15 residues. Germline V gene sequence: CDR1 KGHSH, CDR2 LQKENI. CDR3 region: CASSWTGEGHQPQHF. Here the CDR3 DNA reads TGTGCCAGCTCTTGGACAGGGGAGGGCCATCAGCCCCAGCATTTT.

The chain has TRBV9 and TRBJ1-2; TRBD1 might be the D (5 bases). The CDR3 loop spans 13 amino acids. CDR1 and CDR2 from the germline V gene are SGDLS and YYNGEE. V lost 5 bases to trimming and J lost 4 bases, with 12 bases between them. The CDR3 DNA sequence: TGTGCCAGCAGTCTGGGGGGACCCTATGGCTACACCTTC. Protein product: CASSLGGPYGYTF.

This clone came up once. The chain couples TRBV30 to TRBJ1-5; D remains unclear. CDR1 is GTSNPN, CDR2 SVGIG, per germline (reference sequence). Trimming stripped 0 bases from V and 1 base from J, with 16 bases between. The CDR3 runs to 17 residues. The CDR3 region has the DNA TGTGCCTGGAGTGTAGCAGGATATTTTGGAAGCAATCAGCCCCAGCATTTT. Protein product: CAWSVAGYFGSNQPQHF.

This chain connects TRBV9 to TRBJ2-3; maybe TRBD1 (7 bases). CDR1 is SGDLS, CDR2 YYNGEE, per germline. The V end lost 5 bases, the J end lost 2 bases, and 12 bases lay between the germline ends. The CDR3 runs to 14 residues. The CDR3 nucleotides read TGTGCCAGCAGTGCGGAGGGGGCCACAGATACGCAGTATTTT. Its translation is CASSAEGATDTQYF.

The chain uses TRBV5-1 and TRBJ1-2; 8 bases are shared with TRBD1. The CDR3 spans 15 residues. The V gene's germline CDR1 is SGHRS and CDR2 YFSETQ. With V trimmed by 0 bases and J by 2 bases, 3 bases remained unmatched. CDR3 nucleotide sequence: TGCGCCAGCAGCTTGGCTGGGACAGGAAACTATGGCTACACCTTC. As protein: CASSLAGTGNYGYTF.